This T cell receptor (beta chain) was identified in a study of technical replicates of blood from a few donors. Sequencing was performed with immunoSEQ multiplex PCR; in TCRdb, only in-frame clones are kept and a portion is missing. The sample includes tens of thousands of clones, 90% to 95% seen only once; the top ten take 0.2% to 0.3%. In germline, CDR1 is MNHEY, CDR2 SMNVEV (reference sequence). J was trimmed by 8 bases and V by 4 bases; bases with no gene match: 23. The CDR3 runs 19 residues. The chain links TRBV27 to TRBJ2-1; TRBD2 aligns across 7 bases. This TCR was recovered from a human donor in good health. The sequenced sample consisted of T cells isolated from PBMCs. The DNA for the CDR3 is TGTGCCAGCAGTTCGCTGTCACGGTGGGGGGGAGGTCGGGTGGATGAGCAGTTCTTC. Translated: CASSSLSRWGGGRVDEQFF.